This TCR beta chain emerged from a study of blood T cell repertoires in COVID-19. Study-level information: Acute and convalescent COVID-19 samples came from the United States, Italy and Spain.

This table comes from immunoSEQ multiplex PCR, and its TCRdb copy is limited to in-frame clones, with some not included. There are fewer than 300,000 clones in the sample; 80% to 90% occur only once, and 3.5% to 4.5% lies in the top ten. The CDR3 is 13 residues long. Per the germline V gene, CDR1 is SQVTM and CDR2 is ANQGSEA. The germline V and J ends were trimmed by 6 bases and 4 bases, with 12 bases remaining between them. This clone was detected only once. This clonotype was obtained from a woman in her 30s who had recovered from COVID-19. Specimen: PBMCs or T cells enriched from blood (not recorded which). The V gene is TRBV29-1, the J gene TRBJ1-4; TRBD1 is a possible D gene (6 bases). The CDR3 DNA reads TGCAGCGTGAAGGGGGTCCGTAATGAAAAACTGTTTTTT. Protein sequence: CSVKGVRNEKLFF.